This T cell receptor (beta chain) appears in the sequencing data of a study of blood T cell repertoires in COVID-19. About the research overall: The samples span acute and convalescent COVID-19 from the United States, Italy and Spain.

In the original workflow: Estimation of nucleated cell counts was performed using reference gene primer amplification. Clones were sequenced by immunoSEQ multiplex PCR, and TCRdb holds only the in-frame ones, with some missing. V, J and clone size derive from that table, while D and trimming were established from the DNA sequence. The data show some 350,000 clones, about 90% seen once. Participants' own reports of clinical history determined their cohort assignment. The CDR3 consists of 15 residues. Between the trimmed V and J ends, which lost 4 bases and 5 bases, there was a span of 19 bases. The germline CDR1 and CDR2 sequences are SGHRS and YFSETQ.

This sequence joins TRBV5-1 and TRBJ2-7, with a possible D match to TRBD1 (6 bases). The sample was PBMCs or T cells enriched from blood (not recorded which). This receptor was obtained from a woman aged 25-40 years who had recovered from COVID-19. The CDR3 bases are TGCGCCAGCAGCGGAACAGGGAACGTTATTGACGAGCAGTACTTC. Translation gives CASSGTGNVIDEQYF.